The 31 T cell receptor beta chains below all came from one sample that was sequenced in a study of human T cells and chemical hapten exposure. TCRdb re-called the RACE reads with MiXCR, one entry per CDR3 protein. The sample contains a few hundred thousand distinct CDR3 sequences, about 6% of which appear only once. Time point in this sample: patch test 2, 6 weeks after DPC sensitization. As for treatment: therapeutic diphenylcyclopropenone sensitization with weekly scalp DPC. Here the sequenced sample was whole blood, taken in connection with sensitization to the hapten diphenylcyclopropenone (DPC). The source of these receptors is a woman between 18 and 29 years old with alopecia areata. Some clones in this sample may be carry-over from other donors' samples.

This chain uses TRBV7-3 with TRBJ1-1, with D hard to call. V lost 6 bases, J lost 8 bases, and 16 bases lay in between. Germline-derived CDR1 and CDR2 are SGHTA and FQGTGA. The CDR3 extends over 13 amino acids. Written as DNA, the CDR3 is TGTGCCAGCAGTGAAAGGTCGTTTTCCGAAGCTTTCTTT. Protein: CASSERSFSEAFF.

The V call is TRBV18, the J call TRBJ1-1, with 9 bases matching TRBD1. V shed 5 bases, J shed 5 bases, and the junction held 3 bases outside the gene matches. From germline, CDR1 is KGHSH and CDR2 LQKENI. There are 13 residues in the CDR3. The CDR3 spells CASSGDRETEAFF. CDR3 DNA: TGTGCCAGCTCAGGGGACAGGGAGACTGAAGCTTTCTTT.

This sequence joins TRBV6-6 and TRBJ2-4; D is unclear. The V gene's germline CDR1 is MNHNY and CDR2 SVGAGI (reference sequence). The germline V and J ends were trimmed by 2 bases and 11 bases, with 22 bases remaining between them. The CDR3 totals 16 residues. Written as DNA, the CDR3 is TGTGCCAGCAGTTACACTATGGGCTCCCTGGGGTCCCTTCAGTACTTC. Amino acids: CASSYTMGSLGSLQYF.

This sequence joins TRBV18 and TRBJ2-7, with 9 bases matching TRBD1. The CDR3 contains 15 residues. V trimming: 4 bases; J trimming: 2 bases; junction bases outside the gene matches: 6. Germline assignment: CDR1 KGHSH and CDR2 LQKENI. For the CDR3, the DNA is TGTGCCAGCTCACACCGGGACAGGGTTCCCTACGAGCAGTACTTC. Its protein is CASSHRDRVPYEQYF.

This clonotype occurred a few times. At one of its ends the junction is not consistent with the germline gene, which may arise from a read error. V usage is TRBV7-9 and J usage is TRBJ1-1, with no clear D. In germline, CDR1 is SEHNR, CDR2 FQNEAQ (reference sequence). The CDR3 runs 15 residues. For the CDR3, the DNA is TGTGCCAGCAGCTTAGATAGGACGACAAACTCTGAGGCTTTCTTT. Its translation is CASSLDRTTNSEAFF.

This chain connects TRBV4-3 to TRBJ2-2, with 8 bases identical to TRBD1. The CDR3 totals 15 residues. With V trimmed by 0 bases and J by 5 bases, 2 bases remained unmatched. The germline gives CDR1 LGHNA, CDR2 YSLEER. This CDR3 reads CASSQDRTGTGELFF. CDR3 bases: TGCGCCAGCAGCCAAGACCGGACAGGGACCGGGGAGCTGTTTTTT.

This clonotype appeared a few times. The chain links TRBV4-3 to TRBJ1-2; TRBD1 matches at 12 bases. Unmatched junction bases numbered 8, after V lost 4 bases and J lost 2 bases. This CDR3 is 17 amino acids long. Germline V lookup: CDR1 LGHNA, CDR2 YSLEER. The DNA of the CDR3 is TGCGCCAGCAGCCTGGGGACAGGGGGCGTAGGGAACTATGGCTACACCTTC. It specifies CASSLGTGGVGNYGYTF.

J is TRBJ2-1 and V is TRBV12-3 or TRBV12-4, with D possibly matching TRBD2 (7 bases). The CDR3 loop spans 15 amino acids. Trimming took 7 bases from V and 6 from J, leaving 19 bases between them. In DNA form, the CDR3 reads TGTGCCAGCACCCCCCGGGGGGCCGGTCGCAATGAGCAGTTCTTC. As protein: CASTPRGAGRNEQFF.

This clonotype was counted a few times. The chain has TRBV7-2 and TRBJ2-3; D is unclear. Germline V gene data show CDR1 as SGHTA and CDR2 as FQGNSA. The V end lost 1 base, the J end lost 3 bases, and 5 bases lay between the germline ends. The CDR3 is 13 residues long. The CDR3 loop reads CASSLELTDTQYF. In DNA form, the CDR3 reads TGTGCCAGCAGCTTAGAGCTGACAGATACGCAGTATTTT.

This clonotype was picked up a small number of times. The J gene is TRBJ2-3, the V gene TRBV5-1; 11 bases agree with TRBD2. V lost 5 bases, J lost 1 base, and 12 bases stayed unmatched. CDR3 length equals 18 residues. The germline V gene encodes CDR1 SGHRS and CDR2 YFSETQ. The CDR3 DNA follows: TGCGCCAGCAGTTTCGAGGGACTAGCGGAAACCGGCACAGATACGCAGTATTTT. Amino acid sequence: CASSFEGLAETGTDTQYF.

This clonotype was picked up a small number of times. V usage is TRBV9 and J usage is TRBJ2-5, with 9 bases fitting TRBD2. From germline, CDR1 is SGDLS and CDR2 YYNGEE. Trimming cost V 0 bases and J 1 base; bases outside gene matches: 4. There are 16 residues in the CDR3. CDR3 in amino acids: CASSVGSGGFQETQYF. The CDR3 nucleotides read TGTGCCAGCAGCGTAGGAAGCGGGGGGTTCCAAGAGACCCAGTACTTC.

This clonotype appeared many times. The rearrangement links TRBV6-5 to TRBJ2-1, with TRBD1 matching over 9 bases. With 6 bases clipped from V and 10 bases from J, the junction kept 1 base outside the gene matches. The CDR3 is 11 residues long. In germline, CDR1 is MNHEY, CDR2 SVGAGI. CDR3 amino acids: CASRGQGEQFF. The CDR3 coding sequence is TGTGCCAGCAGAGGACAGGGGGAGCAGTTCTTC.

In this sample, this clonotype turned up many times. The chain employs TRBV5-6 and TRBJ2-5, with D unresolved. Germline assignment: CDR1 SGHDT and CDR2 YYEEEE. The CDR3 is made up of 13 amino acids. Trimming took 3 bases from V and 3 from J, leaving 9 bases between them. CDR3 sequence: CASSSTVKETQYF. In DNA, the CDR3 is TGTGCCAGCAGCTCGACGGTTAAAGAGACCCAGTACTTC.

This clonotype was seen repeatedly, ten times or more. The chain is built from TRBV9 and TRBJ1-2; no clear D gene. CDR1 is SGDLS, CDR2 YYNGEE, per germline. The V end lost 0 bases, the J end lost 2 bases, and 14 bases lay between the germline ends. The CDR3 runs to 16 residues. This CDR3 reads CASSVGPEEFNYGYTF. In DNA form, the CDR3 reads TGTGCCAGCAGCGTAGGCCCAGAGGAATTCAACTATGGCTACACCTTC.

This clonotype was counted between two and nine times. The V and J genes are TRBV28 and TRBJ2-3, with 7 bases that match TRBD2. Germline V CDR1 and CDR2: MDHEN, SYDVKM. Trimming took 5 bases from V and 7 from J; bases not matched to a gene: 9. CDR3 length: 14 amino acids. CDR3 sequence reads: CASSPHDSGYTQYF. The DNA of the CDR3 is TGTGCCAGCAGTCCTCATGATAGCGGGTATACGCAGTATTTT.

This clonotype was counted between two and nine times. For the CDR3, the DNA is TGCAGTACCACAGAGGGGCCCCTCTACGAGCAGTACTTC. Residues: CSTTEGPLYEQYF. V usage is TRBV20-1 and J usage is TRBJ2-7, with D perhaps given as TRBD1 or TRBD2 (5 bases each). From germline, CDR1 is DFQATT and CDR2 SNEGSKA (reference sequence). V dropped 8 bases and J dropped 3 bases, with 17 bases sitting between them. This CDR3 has 13 amino acids.

This clonotype occurred many times. V and J are TRBV7-9 and TRBJ1-1; possible D gene TRBD1, 5 bases. Germline V gene lookup returns CDR1 SEHNR and CDR2 FQNEAQ (reference sequence). This CDR3 region has 16 residues. V was pared by 5 bases and J by 0 bases, with 16 bases between. In DNA form, the CDR3 reads TGTGCCAGCAGCATTAACCCGACAGCCATGAACACTGAAGCTTTCTTT. The encoded protein is CASSINPTAMNTEAFF.

This clonotype was counted between two and nine times. The chain couples TRBV6-6 to TRBJ1-6, with 7 positions matching TRBD1. Germline V gene sequence: CDR1 MNHNY, CDR2 SVGAGI (reference sequence). The CDR3 runs 16 residues. V lost 6 bases and J lost 6; bases outside the gene matches: 11. DNA for the CDR3: TGTGCCAGCAGGCAGGGCGGGACAGAGCGTAATTCACCCCTCCACTTT. Residues: CASRQGGTERNSPLHF.

This chain uses TRBV20-1 with TRBJ2-7, with 16 bases aligning to TRBD2. CDR1 is DFQATT, CDR2 SNEGSKA, per germline (reference sequence). CDR3 size: 15 residues. Trimming took 5 bases from V and 2 from J; bases not matched to a gene: 3. The CDR3 DNA follows: TGCAGTGCTGGAGGGACTAGCGGGGGGGCCTACGAGCAGTACTTC. It is translated as CSAGGTSGGAYEQYF.

On this clonotype itself: One junction end does not reproduce the germline sequence, and a read error may be involved. This rearrangement joins TRBV4-1 to TRBJ2-7; TRBD1 agrees at 8 bases. The CDR3 totals 14 residues. Germline CDR1 and CDR2: MGHRA and YSYEKL. The CDR3 nucleotides are TGCGCCAGCAGCCAAGATTTGGGACAGGCCATCCTGGGCTTC. Translation: CASSQDLGQAILGF.

The chain has TRBV19 and TRBJ2-1; possibly TRBD1 for D (7 bases). Per the germline V gene, CDR1 is LNHDA and CDR2 is SQIVND (reference sequence). V was cut by 10 bases and J by 4 bases, with 17 bases left in between. CDR3 length: 14 residues. As DNA, the CDR3 is TGTGCCACTAATGGAGGGGGCCCGTACAATGAGCAGTTCTTC. Its protein product is CATNGGGPYNEQFF.

The chain has TRBV13 and TRBJ1-1, with 7 bases lining up with TRBD1. The J segment lost 5 bases and the V segment lost 4 bases, leaving 10 bases of the junction unmatched. The CDR3 length is 15 residues. Germline CDR1 is PRHDT and CDR2 is FYEKMQ (reference sequence). CDR3 DNA sequence: TGTGCCAGCAGCTCTAACGACAGGGTTGAGACTGAAGCTTTCTTT. Amino acids: CASSSNDRVETEAFF.

This clonotype has a handful of counts. The gene calls are TRBV10-3 and TRBJ2-2; D not certain. Per the germline V gene, CDR1 is ENHRY and CDR2 is SYGVKD. CDR3 length: 15 residues. Trimming shortened V by 6 bases and J by 1 base, and 12 bases separated the two germline ends. The CDR3 loop is CAISDTPGNTGELFF. The CDR3 DNA follows: TGTGCCATCAGCGATACCCCGGGGAACACCGGGGAGCTGTTTTTT.

This clonotype was detected a few times. This chain connects TRBV6-5 to TRBJ2-7; 9 nucleotides align to TRBD2. The V gene end was trimmed by 6 bases and the J gene end by 5 bases; junction bases not matched to a gene: 11. Germline-derived CDR1 and CDR2 are MNHEY and SVGAGI. The CDR3 sequence is 15 residues long. The CDR3 bases are TGTGCCAGCAGCCGCGCCCTAGCGGGGCCCCACGAGCAGTACTTC. Protein: CASSRALAGPHEQYF.

This clonotype was observed at least ten times. J is TRBJ1-4 and V is TRBV20-1; D is possibly TRBD1 (6 bases). Germline loops: CDR1 DFQATT, CDR2 SNEGSKA (reference sequence). Between the trimmed V and J ends, which lost 0 bases and 8 bases, there was a span of 16 bases. The CDR3 totals 15 residues. The DNA of the CDR3 is TGCAGTGCTAGAGATTGGGGCCTTCAGGGGGAAAAACTGTTTTTT. Encoded protein: CSARDWGLQGEKLFF.

This chain links TRBV7-9 with TRBJ2-7; the match to TRBD2 covers 10 bases. V was clipped by 5 bases and J by 1 base; unmatched bases: 8. The V gene's germline CDR1 is SEHNR and CDR2 FQNEAQ (reference sequence). There are 16 residues in the CDR3. Written as DNA, the CDR3 is TGTGCCAGCAGCCCGCCGGGAGCGGGGGGGTCCTACGAGCAGTACTTC. Amino acids: CASSPPGAGGSYEQYF.

In its sample, this clonotype was seen a few times. V usage is TRBV20-1 and J usage is TRBJ2-3; 12 nucleotides line up with TRBD2. The CDR3 loop spans 14 amino acids. The V segment lost 6 bases and the J segment 7 bases; nucleotides outside the gene matches: 8. Germline values: CDR1 DFQATT, CDR2 SNEGSKA (reference sequence). CDR3 in amino acids: CSAPASGGAYTQYF. The DNA for the CDR3 is TGCAGTGCCCCTGCTAGCGGGGGGGCATATACGCAGTATTTT.

This clonotype was detected only a few times. The gene calls are TRBV5-1 and TRBJ2-6; D is perhaps TRBD1 or TRBD2 (5 bases each). The CDR3 covers 17 residues. Trimming took 0 bases from V and 0 from J, leaving 10 bases between them. The germline V gene has CDR1 SGHRS and CDR2 YFSETQ. In nucleotides, the CDR3 is TGCGCCAGCAGCTTGGTGGGGGTTAACTCTGGGGCCAACGTCCTGACTTTC. Translation gives CASSLVGVNSGANVLTF.

This clonotype was recorded a few times. This chain connects TRBV14 to TRBJ1-4; 7 bases fit TRBD1. Germline CDR1 reads SGHDN; CDR2 reads FVKESK. V lost 3 bases to trimming and J lost 8 bases; unmatched junction nucleotides: 15. There are 17 residues in the CDR3. The chain's CDR3 is CASSHHLGQAGREKLFF. The DNA of the CDR3 is TGTGCCAGCAGCCACCACCTAGGACAGGCCGGCCGAGAAAAACTGTTTTTT.

This clonotype was observed many times. The chain carries TRBV6-6 and TRBJ1-4; D gene ambiguous. V lost 0 bases, J lost 12 bases, and 11 bases lay in between. CDR1 is MNHNY, CDR2 SVGAGI, per germline (reference sequence). The CDR3 covers 13 residues. CDR3 sequence (DNA): TGTGCCAGCAGTTACTCGGTCCTCGAAGAACTGTTTTTT. Translation: CASSYSVLEELFF.

Ten or more counts support this clonotype. The gene calls are TRBV28 and TRBJ2-3; D call uncertain. Germline V CDR1 and CDR2: MDHEN, SYDVKM. This CDR3 is built from 15 residues. Trimming cost V 5 bases and J 3 bases, with 15 bases left between them. CDR3 coding DNA: TGTGCCAGCAGTCTCTTAGTTAAGAAGACAGATACGCAGTATTTT. Its protein is CASSLLVKKTDTQYF.